The clone carrying this T cell receptor (beta chain) was picked up many times. Its antigen remains unknown. Synthesis of cDNA was carried out by template-switch 5'RACE. The reaction used 10-nucleotide random UMIs. TCRdb passed the 5' RACE reads through MiXCR, listing each CDR3 protein once. The repertoire has 30,000 or so distinct CDR3 sequences, roughly 15% of them found once; the top ten carry 4% to 5.5%. Indicated time point: technical triplicate 2. There were 850,000 to 1,000,000 CD4+ or CD8+ T cells used in the sorted libraries. The data were obtained in a study of neurological immune-mediated disorders. Findings and limits, study-wide: The study found no CDR3 amino acid sequences shared by expanded clones across subjects, suggesting private repertoires in all groups.

Per germline, CDR1 DFQATT and CDR2 SNEGSKA (reference sequence). CDR3 size: 15 residues. V lost 6 bases and J lost 6, with 21 bases in between. This TCR was sampled from a female donor with HTLV-1-associated myelopathy (HAM/TSP). V gene TRBV20-1 combines with J gene TRBJ2-1; D is perhaps TRBD2 (5 bases). Sequenced input: CD4+ T cells from blood. CDR3: CSANPSSSGGNEQFF. CDR3 sequence (DNA): TGCAGTGCCAACCCTTCCTCGTCTGGAGGCAATGAGCAGTTCTTC.